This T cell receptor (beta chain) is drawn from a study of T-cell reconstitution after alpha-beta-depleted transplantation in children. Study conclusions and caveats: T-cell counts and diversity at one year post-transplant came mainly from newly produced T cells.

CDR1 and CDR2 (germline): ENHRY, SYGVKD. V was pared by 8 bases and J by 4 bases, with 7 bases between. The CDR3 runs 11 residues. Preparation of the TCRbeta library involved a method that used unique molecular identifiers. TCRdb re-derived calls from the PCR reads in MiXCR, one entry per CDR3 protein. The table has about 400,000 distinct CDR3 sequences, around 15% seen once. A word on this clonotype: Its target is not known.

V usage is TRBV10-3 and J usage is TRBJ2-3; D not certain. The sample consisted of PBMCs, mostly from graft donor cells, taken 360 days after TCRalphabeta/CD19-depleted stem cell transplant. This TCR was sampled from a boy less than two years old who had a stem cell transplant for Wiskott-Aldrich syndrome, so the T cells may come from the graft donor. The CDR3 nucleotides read TGTGCCATCCTGGTCGCAGATACGCAGTATTTT. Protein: CAILVADTQYF.